The rows below give T cell receptor beta chains drawn from one sample of a study of blood T cell repertoires in COVID-19. This table comes from immunoSEQ multiplex PCR, and its TCRdb copy is limited to in-frame clones, with some not included. This table has a few hundred thousand clones, roughly 87% appearing once. Sequencing was done on a sample of PBMCs or T cells enriched from blood (not recorded which). Every receptor here comes from a woman younger than 45 who had recovered from COVID-19. CDR3s include the opening cysteine and the closing phenylalanine or tryptophan. D genes are given only for firm matches. The listing skips clone size in some rows; elsewhere it reads once, few, many or a size class.

v_gene	d_gene	abundance	j_gene	CDR3aa	CDR3nt
TRBV5-4	.	once	TRBJ1-4	CASSLQGALNEKLFF	TGTGCCAGCAGCTTGCAGGGCGCCCTTAATGAAAAACTGTTTTTT
TRBV3-1/TRBV3-2	.	.	TRBJ1-1	CASSQARGNTEAFF	TGTGCCAGCAGCCAAGCTCGGGGGAACACTGAAGCTTTCTTT
TRBV15	TRBD1	.	TRBJ2-1	CATSKKQGNNEQFF	TGTGCCACCAGCAAGAAACAGGGGAACAATGAGCAGTTCTTC
TRBV28	TRBD1	.	TRBJ1-5	CASTGQGRSNQPQHF	TGTGCCAGCACGGGACAGGGGAGGAGCAATCAGCCCCAGCATTTT
TRBV4-1	TRBD2	.	TRBJ2-3	CASSQGAVIAGGQTDTQYF	TGCGCCAGCAGCCAAGGGGCGGTCATAGCGGGGGGGCAAACAGATACGCAGTATTTT
TRBV29-1	TRBD1	.	TRBJ1-2	CSVQPGQGFGYTF	TGCAGCGTGCAGCCGGGACAGGGGTTTGGCTACACCTTC
TRBV9	.	.	TRBJ2-3	CASSEEQRTDTQYF	TGTGCCAGCAGCGAGGAGCAGAGGACAGATACGCAGTATTTT
TRBV6-1	TRBD1	.	TRBJ1-6	CASRERGGGGVNSPLHF	TGTGCCAGCAGGGAACGGGGGGGAGGGGGCGTTAATTCACCCCTCCACTTT
TRBV9	.	few	TRBJ2-2	CASSVAGGGANTGELFF	TGTGCCAGCAGCGTAGCTGGGGGCGGCGCGAACACCGGGGAGCTGTTTTTT
TRBV11-3	TRBD2	.	TRBJ2-1	CASSLGAGGMGNEQFF	TGTGCCAGCAGCTTAGGAGCGGGGGGGATGGGCAATGAGCAGTTCTTC
TRBV3-1/TRBV3-2	TRBD1	few	TRBJ1-2	CASSRGQNYGYTF	TGTGCCAGCAGCCGGGGACAGAACTATGGCTACACCTTC
TRBV23-1	.	.	TRBJ2-5	CASSQSAILTQGLGLGETQYF	TGCGCCAGCAGTCAATCGGCAATACTTACACAGGGTTTAGGGCTCGGAGAGACCCAGTACTTC
TRBV6-5	TRBD2	.	TRBJ2-1	CASIRDYTNEQFF	TGTGCCAGCATACGGGACTACACCAATGAGCAGTTCTTC
TRBV5-4	.	few	TRBJ1-2	CASSQGSVTNYGYTF	TGTGCCAGCAGCCAGGGTAGTGTAACTAACTATGGCTACACCTTC
TRBV5-6	TRBD2	once	TRBJ2-1	CASSLLAGASYNEQFF	TGTGCCAGCAGCTTACTAGCGGGGGCCTCCTACAATGAGCAGTTCTTC
TRBV28	TRBD1	.	TRBJ1-2	CASSPPGQGYGYTF	TGTGCCAGCAGCCCCCCGGGACAGGGTTATGGCTACACCTTC
TRBV5-4	.	.	TRBJ2-7	CASSRGYEQYF	TGTGCCAGCAGCCGGGGTTACGAGCAGTACTTC
TRBV6-5	TRBD1	.	TRBJ1-1	CASSYGRDRSEAFF	TGTGCCAGCAGCTACGGTCGGGACAGGAGTGAAGCTTTCTTT
TRBV2	TRBD1	.	TRBJ2-5	CASSTGTGGTETQYF	TGTGCCAGCAGTACCGGGACAGGAGGAACAGAGACCCAGTACTTC
TRBV19	TRBD1	.	TRBJ1-1	CASSITGASSEAFF	TGTGCCAGTAGTATCACAGGGGCATCAAGTGAAGCTTTCTTT
TRBV5-6	TRBD1	.	TRBJ2-6	CASSPAGTASGANVLTF	TGTGCCAGCAGCCCTGCAGGGACAGCCTCTGGGGCCAACGTCCTGACTTTC
TRBV13	.	.	TRBJ2-7	CASTGINTYEQYF	TGTGCCAGCACCGGGATTAATACCTACGAGCAGTACTTC
TRBV2	TRBD1	.	TRBJ1-4	CASTLGQGVEKLFF	TGTGCCAGCACCCTAGGACAGGGGGTGGAAAAACTGTTTTTT
TRBV27	.	.	TRBJ2-6	CASRSSGANVLTF	TGTGCCAGCAGATCTTCTGGGGCCAACGTCCTGACTTTC
TRBV9	TRBD1	.	TRBJ1-5	CASSFGTGLDQPQHF	TGTGCCAGCAGCTTTGGGACAGGGTTGGATCAGCCCCAGCATTTT
TRBV20-1	TRBD1	.	TRBJ1-4	CSASGRGRFEKLFF	TGCAGTGCTAGTGGGAGGGGGCGCTTTGAAAAACTGTTTTTT
TRBV15	TRBD1	.	TRBJ2-4	CATSRGTGGAKNIQYF	TGTGCCACCAGCCGCGGGACAGGGGGGGCCAAAAACATTCAGTACTTC
TRBV28	.	once	TRBJ2-6	CASSLLLGDDGANVLTF	TGTGCCAGCAGTTTATTGCTCGGGGATGATGGGGCCAACGTCCTGACTTTC
TRBV2	.	.	TRBJ1-6	CASSAAGDNSPLHF	TGTGCCAGCAGTGCGGCAGGGGATAATTCACCCCTCCACTTT
TRBV11-3	.	.	TRBJ2-7	CASSFRQFLYEQYF	TGTGCCAGCAGCTTTCGACAGTTCCTCTACGAGCAGTACTTC
TRBV18	TRBD2	.	TRBJ2-5	CASSPLAGAVRETQYF	TGTGCCAGCTCTCCCCTAGCGGGGGCGGTGAGAGAGACCCAGTACTTC
TRBV19	TRBD1	.	TRBJ1-2	CASRTTGGTNYGYTF	TGTGCCAGTAGAACAACAGGGGGAACAAACTATGGCTACACCTTC
TRBV5-1	TRBD1	.	TRBJ2-7	CASSSQGQGFGEQYF	TGCGCCAGCAGCTCTCAGGGACAGGGGTTCGGGGAGCAGTACTTC
TRBV3-1/TRBV3-2	.	.	TRBJ1-3	CASSQPGVPQISGNTIYF	TGTGCCAGCAGCCAACCAGGGGTCCCTCAAATCTCTGGAAACACCATATATTTT
TRBV9	TRBD1	.	TRBJ1-2	CASGDRVDGYTF	TGTGCCAGCGGGGACAGGGTGGATGGCTACACCTTC
TRBV27	TRBD2	.	TRBJ2-6	CASSFSGLAGRYRANVLTF	TGTGCCAGCAGTTTTTCGGGACTAGCGGGTCGGTACCGGGCCAACGTCCTGACTTTC
TRBV28	.	.	TRBJ1-5	CASSSRVGGNQPQHF	TGTGCCAGCAGTTCCCGGGTGGGAGGCAATCAGCCCCAGCATTTT
TRBV5-5	.	.	TRBJ1-5	CASSLGQAHQPQHF	TGTGCCAGCAGCTTGGGACAGGCTCATCAGCCCCAGCATTTT
TRBV18	TRBD2	.	TRBJ2-1	CASSTLAGGHEQFF	TGTGCCAGCTCAACACTAGCGGGGGGGCATGAGCAGTTCTTC
TRBV9	.	.	TRBJ2-2	CASSPGSPPTTGELFF	TGTGCCAGCAGCCCGGGGTCCCCCCCGACCACCGGGGAGCTGTTTTTT
TRBV7-9	TRBD1	.	TRBJ1-4	CASRRTGGNEKLFF	TGTGCCAGCAGACGTACAGGGGGCAACGAAAAACTGTTTTTT
TRBV30	.	.	TRBJ1-1	CAWNQGAGMNTEAFF	TGTGCCTGGAACCAGGGCGCGGGGATGAACACTGAAGCTTTCTTT
TRBV5-1	TRBD1	.	TRBJ2-7	CASSLTGQGEREQYF	TGCGCCAGCAGCTTGACGGGACAGGGGGAGCGCGAGCAGTACTTC
TRBV5-1	TRBD1	.	TRBJ1-5	CASSPGGQGFNQPQHF	TGCGCCAGCAGCCCGGGGGGACAGGGGTTCAATCAGCCCCAGCATTTT
TRBV12-3/TRBV12-4	.	.	TRBJ2-2	CASSGAGELFF	TGTGCCAGCAGTGGGGCGGGGGAGCTGTTTTTT
TRBV7-9	TRBD1	.	TRBJ2-3	CASSLRQGADTQYF	TGTGCCAGCAGCTTACGACAGGGGGCAGATACGCAGTATTTT